The rows below give T cell receptor beta chains drawn from one sample of a study of T cells in tuberculosis. TCRdb keeps only in-frame clones here, not all; method: immunoSEQ multiplex PCR. The data show roughly 34,000 clones, around 96% seen once. The sample was PBMCs. The receptors here all came from a donor between 5 and 29 years old with latent tuberculosis or without tuberculosis infection. Both conserved end residues are part of each CDR3. A D gene is named only where the DNA matches it firmly. Size is omitted from some rows. Given values are once, few, many or a class for expanded clones.

v_call	cdr3_length	j_call	clone_size	d_call	cdr3_aa	cdr3_nt
TRBV2	12	TRBJ2-7	-	-	CASREGLQQWYF	TGTGCCAGCAGGGAGGGCCTCCAGCAGTGGTACTTC
TRBV2	14	TRBJ1-1	-	-	CASSEARGYTEAFF	TGTGCCAGCAGTGAAGCAAGGGGCTACACTGAAGCTTTCTTT
TRBV9	15	TRBJ2-3	few	TRBD2	CASSASSAGGDTQYF	TGTGCCAGCAGCGCGTCCTCCGCGGGGGGAGATACGCAGTATTTT
TRBV5-1	16	TRBJ1-2	-	-	CASSLGAGGANYGYTF	TGCGCCAGCAGCTTGGGGGCCGGGGGGGCTAACTATGGCTACACCTTC
TRBV7-8	13	TRBJ2-7	-	-	CASSLGGRYEQYF	TGTGCCAGCAGCTTAGGGGGCCGGTACGAGCAGTACTTC
TRBV7-9	14	TRBJ2-5	-	-	CASSAGLLQETQYF	TGTGCCAGCAGCGCAGGGTTACTCCAAGAGACCCAGTACTTC
TRBV10-3	13	TRBJ1-1	-	-	CAIKAGKNTEAFF	TGTGCCATCAAGGCAGGGAAGAACACTGAAGCTTTCTTT
TRBV15	13	TRBJ1-5	-	-	CATSSRTNQPQHF	TGTGCCACCAGCAGCCGGACTAATCAGCCCCAGCATTTT
TRBV30	13	TRBJ1-5	-	TRBD1	CAWTTTGGQPQHF	TGTGCCTGGACGACTACAGGGGGTCAGCCCCAGCATTTT
TRBV30	15	TRBJ1-5	-	TRBD1	CAWSTGTGGRQPQHF	TGTGCCTGGAGTACCGGGACAGGGGGTCGCCAGCCCCAGCATTTT
TRBV5-6	14	TRBJ2-7	once	TRBD1	CASSSGTGIYEQYF	TGTGCCAGCAGCTCCGGGACAGGGATATACGAGCAGTACTTC
TRBV7-9	16	TRBJ2-2	-	-	CASSLRLRANTGELFF	TGTGCCAGCAGCTTACGGTTGAGAGCGAACACCGGGGAGCTGTTTTTT
TRBV4-1	16	TRBJ2-3	-	TRBD1	CASSRDRGVGTDTQYF	TGCGCCAGCAGCCGAGACAGGGGGGTTGGCACAGATACGCAGTATTTT
TRBV6-1	14	TRBJ2-3	-	TRBD1	CASSQDRGADTQYF	TGTGCCAGCAGTCAGGACAGGGGGGCGGATACGCAGTATTTT
TRBV15	13	TRBJ1-3	-	-	CATSSYSGNTIYF	TGTGCCACCAGCAGTTACTCTGGAAACACCATATATTTT
TRBV28	13	TRBJ1-2	-	-	CASSPGQLNGYTF	TGTGCCAGCAGTCCTGGACAGTTGAATGGCTACACCTTC
TRBV19	12	TRBJ1-2	-	-	CASSWHNYGYTF	TGTGCCAGTAGTTGGCATAACTATGGCTACACCTTC
TRBV15	14	TRBJ2-7	-	TRBD1	CATGPGQRNYEQYF	TGTGCCACCGGACCGGGACAGAGAAACTACGAGCAGTACTTC
TRBV6-6	12	TRBJ2-1	-	-	CASSFRVGEQFF	TGTGCCAGCAGTTTTAGAGTCGGTGAGCAGTTCTTC
TRBV5-1	14	TRBJ1-1	-	TRBD1	CASSLQGAVTEAFF	TGCGCCAGCAGCTTACAGGGGGCTGTCACTGAAGCTTTCTTT
TRBV5-4	16	TRBJ2-7	-	-	CASSPQTTGRSYEQYF	TGTGCCAGCAGCCCACAGACAACAGGGCGATCCTACGAGCAGTACTTC
TRBV19	13	TRBJ2-1	-	-	CASSGYGEVEQFF	TGTGCCAGTAGTGGTTATGGGGAGGTTGAGCAGTTCTTC
TRBV10-3	14	TRBJ1-2	-	-	CAISEFDSFYGYTF	TGTGCCATCAGTGAGTTCGACAGTTTCTATGGCTACACCTTC
TRBV2	17	TRBJ1-3	few	TRBD1	CASSAGTGAFVGNTIYF	TGTGCCAGCAGTGCTGGGACAGGGGCCTTTGTTGGAAACACCATATATTTT
TRBV6-5	15	TRBJ2-4	-	TRBD2	CASRGLAGATNIQYF	TGTGCCAGCAGGGGACTAGCGGGAGCGACAAACATTCAGTACTTC
TRBV4-1	15	TRBJ1-5	-	-	CASSQDAGVFKPQHF	TGCGCCAGCAGCCAAGACGCAGGGGTGTTTAAGCCCCAGCATTTT
TRBV29-1	11	TRBJ1-2	-	-	CSVGGVFGYTF	TGCAGCGTTGGGGGGGTCTTTGGCTACACCTTC
TRBV5-1	16	TRBJ2-7	-	TRBD2	CASSWGEAGGRYEQYF	TGCGCCAGCAGCTGGGGAGAAGCGGGGGGAAGATACGAGCAGTACTTC
TRBV28	16	TRBJ2-5	-	TRBD2	CASSAGTSGSLETQYF	TGTGCCAGCAGTGCCGGGACTAGCGGCTCTTTAGAGACCCAGTACTTC
TRBV18	16	TRBJ2-2	-	TRBD1	CASSAKQGLSTGELFF	TGTGCCAGCTCAGCAAAACAGGGGTTGAGCACCGGGGAGCTGTTTTTT
TRBV30	11	TRBJ1-1	-	-	CAWSVPTEAFF	TGTGCCTGGAGTGTTCCTACTGAAGCTTTCTTT
TRBV28	14	TRBJ2-3	-	TRBD2	CASSFRGRADTQYF	TGTGCCAGCAGTTTTCGCGGGAGGGCAGATACGCAGTATTTT
TRBV2	15	TRBJ2-1	once	TRBD2	CASMAFSGAQNEQFF	TGTGCCAGCATGGCGTTTAGCGGGGCTCAAAATGAGCAGTTCTTC
TRBV5-1	17	TRBJ2-7	-	-	CASSLSAHSISSYEQYF	TGCGCCAGCAGCTTGAGTGCGCACAGTATAAGCTCCTACGAGCAGTACTTC
TRBV9	12	TRBJ2-2	-	-	CASSMFAGELFF	TGTGCCAGCAGCATGTTCGCCGGGGAGCTGTTTTTT
TRBV13	23	TRBJ2-1	-	TRBD1	CASSPTTGVFVSEGQSSYNEQFF	TGTGCCAGCAGCCCAACCACAGGGGTCTTTGTTTCTGAGGGCCAGAGCTCCTACAATGAGCAGTTCTTC
TRBV4-1	14	TRBJ1-2	few	TRBD1	CASSRPDRDEGYTF	TGCGCCAGCAGCCGACCGGACAGGGACGAAGGCTACACCTTC
TRBV9	13	TRBJ1-1	-	-	CASRSYTVDEAFF	TGTGCCAGCAGGTCATACACAGTGGATGAAGCTTTCTTT
TRBV6-5	12	TRBJ2-7	-	-	CASSDQGIEQYF	TGTGCCAGCAGTGACCAGGGGATCGAGCAGTACTTC
TRBV4-1	19	TRBJ2-1	-	TRBD2	CASSPVTLAGRRPYNEQFF	TGCGCCAGCAGCCCAGTGACTCTAGCGGGACGACGTCCTTACAATGAGCAGTTCTTC
TRBV2	14	TRBJ1-5	-	-	CASSGRGGGQPQHF	TGTGCCAGCAGTGGTCGGGGGGGTGGGCAGCCCCAGCATTTT
TRBV5-1	13	TRBJ2-5	-	-	CASSLFPQETQYF	TGCGCCAGCAGCTTGTTTCCGCAAGAGACCCAGTACTTC
TRBV2	14	TRBJ2-7	-	-	CASTKGQGTREQYF	TGTGCCAGCACCAAGGGGCAGGGGACACGTGAGCAGTACTTC
TRBV5-1	15	TRBJ1-1	-	-	CASSLLQPLNTEAFF	TGCGCCAGCAGCCTTTTACAGCCTTTGAACACTGAAGCTTTCTTT
TRBV9	13	TRBJ1-5	-	-	CASSPGSNQPQHF	TGTGCCAGCAGCCCGGGGAGCAATCAGCCCCAGCATTTT
TRBV5-1	14	TRBJ2-5	-	TRBD1	CASSSGTAQETQYF	TGCGCCAGCAGCTCGGGGACAGCCCAAGAGACCCAGTACTTC
TRBV5-1	15	TRBJ1-2	-	TRBD1	CASKVAGQGSVGYTF	TGCGCCAGCAAAGTCGCGGGACAGGGCTCGGTTGGCTACACCTTC
TRBV7-3	15	TRBJ2-3	-	TRBD2	CASSSAGGRTDTQYF	TGTGCCAGCAGCTCAGCGGGGGGCCGCACAGATACGCAGTATTTT
TRBV2	12	TRBJ1-2	-	-	CASGAGNYGYTF	TGTGCCAGCGGCGCAGGTAACTATGGCTACACCTTC
TRBV2	15	TRBJ1-1	-	TRBD1	CASREGDRGNTEAFF	TGTGCCAGCAGGGAAGGGGACAGAGGGAACACTGAAGCTTTCTTT
TRBV5-6	16	TRBJ2-2	-	TRBD2	CASSPLSGMDTGELFF	TGTGCCAGCAGCCCTCTTAGCGGGATGGACACCGGGGAGCTGTTTTTT
TRBV18	15	TRBJ2-5	-	TRBD1	CASSSRTGIEETQYF	TGTGCCAGCTCAAGTCGGACAGGGATCGAAGAGACCCAGTACTTC
TRBV4-2	18	TRBJ1-2	-	TRBD1	CASSQELSGGGLGQGYTF	TGTGCCAGCAGCCAAGAATTATCAGGGGGAGGTTTGGGTCAGGGCTACACCTTC